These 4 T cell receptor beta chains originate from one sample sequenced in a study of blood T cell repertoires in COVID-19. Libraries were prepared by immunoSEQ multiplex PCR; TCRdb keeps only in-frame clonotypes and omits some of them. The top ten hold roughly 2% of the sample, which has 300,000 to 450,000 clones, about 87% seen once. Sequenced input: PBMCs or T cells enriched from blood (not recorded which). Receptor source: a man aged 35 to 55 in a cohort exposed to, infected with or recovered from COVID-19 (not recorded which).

The CDR3 region is CASSPGTVSGYTF. The CDR3 bases are TGTGCCAGCAGCCCCGGGACAGTAAGCGGCTACACCTTC. The chain employs TRBV7-3 and TRBJ1-2; 7 positions match TRBD1. This CDR3 is 13 amino acids long. Looked up from germline, CDR1 is SGHTA and CDR2 is FQGTGA. With 5 bases clipped from V and 8 bases from J, the junction kept 8 bases outside the gene matches.

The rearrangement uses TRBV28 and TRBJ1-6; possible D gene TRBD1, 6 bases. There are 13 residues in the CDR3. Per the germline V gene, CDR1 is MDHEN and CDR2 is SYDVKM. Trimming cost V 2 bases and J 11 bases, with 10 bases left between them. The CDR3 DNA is TGTGCCAGCAGTTTAGCCAGGGGCGCACCCCTCCACTTT. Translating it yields CASSLARGAPLHF. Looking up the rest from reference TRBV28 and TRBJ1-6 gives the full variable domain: DVKVTQSSRYLVKRTGEKVFLECVQDMDHENMFWYRQDPGLGLRLIYFSYDVKMKEKGDIPEGYSVSREKKERFSLILESASTNQTSMYLCASSLARGAPLHFGNGTRLTVT.

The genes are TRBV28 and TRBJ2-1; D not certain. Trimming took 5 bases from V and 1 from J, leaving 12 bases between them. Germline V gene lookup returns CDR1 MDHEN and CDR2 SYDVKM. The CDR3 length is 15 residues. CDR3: CASSPYGSSYNEQFF. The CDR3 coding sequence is TGTGCCAGCAGTCCCTACGGGTCATCCTACAATGAGCAGTTCTTC.

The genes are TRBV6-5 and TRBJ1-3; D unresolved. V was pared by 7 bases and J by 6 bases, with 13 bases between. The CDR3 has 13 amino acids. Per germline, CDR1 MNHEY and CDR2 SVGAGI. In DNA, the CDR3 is TGTGCCAGCAAGGAGGGAATCTTAAACACCATATATTTT. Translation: CASKEGILNTIYF.